This is a list of T cell receptor beta chains from one sample in a study of monozygotic twins with inflammatory bowel disease. TCRdb re-called the 5' RACE reads and gives one entry per CDR3 protein, without DNA. Its clone listing holds approximately 400,000 distinct CDR3 sequences. Specimen: blood. The source of these receptors is a human donor with ulcerative colitis or Crohn's disease, or a healthy co-twin of an affected twin (not recorded which). CDR3s include the opening cysteine and the closing phenylalanine or tryptophan. Fields, in order: V gene, J gene, CDR3 protein.

V: TRBV11-2
J: TRBJ1-1
CDR3: CASSLKPPQRVMNTEAFF

V: TRBV20-1
J: TRBJ2-1
CDR3: CSASGLAGVNNEQFF

V: TRBV10-3
J: TRBJ2-3
CDR3: CAIALAGRADTQYF

V: TRBV27
J: TRBJ1-1
CDR3: CASNLQGARTEAFF

V: TRBV7-2
J: TRBJ2-1
CDR3: CASSLSFHEQFF

V: TRBV7-3
J: TRBJ2-1
CDR3: CASSHSRSSYNEQFF

V: TRBV20-1
J: TRBJ2-3
CDR3: CSARVRYGGSSTDTQYF

V: TRBV24-1
J: TRBJ2-3
CDR3: CATSPAASGYTDTQYF

V: TRBV4-1
J: TRBJ2-7
CDR3: CASSQVAGGPLEQYF

V: TRBV30
J: TRBJ2-1
CDR3: CAWSVGPNNEQFF

V: TRBV28
J: TRBJ2-2
CDR3: CASSAGRQGARTGELFF

V: TRBV9
J: TRBJ1-6
CDR3: CASSVGQGNSPLHF

V: TRBV7-2
J: TRBJ1-4
CDR3: CASSPMTGGNEKLFF

V: TRBV27
J: TRBJ1-2
CDR3: CASSLSAESNYGYTF

V: TRBV5-1
J: TRBJ2-7
CDR3: CASARDSSYEQYF

V: TRBV9
J: TRBJ2-5
CDR3: CASSFGQGVETQYF

V: TRBV27
J: TRBJ1-2
CDR3: CASSFSSSYGYTF

V: TRBV27
J: TRBJ1-2
CDR3: CASSSPHLGGGYTF

V: TRBV5-1
J: TRBJ2-5
CDR3: CASSLGLAGVGETQYF

V: TRBV15
J: TRBJ1-1
CDR3: CATSRDRGGAFF

V: TRBV12-3/TRBV12-4
J: TRBJ2-7
CDR3: CASSSGRLAGVEQYF

V: TRBV30
J: TRBJ1-6
CDR3: CAWSGISSYNSPLHF

V: TRBV6-1
J: TRBJ1-5
CDR3: CASSETHGQPQHF

V: TRBV20-1
J: TRBJ1-6
CDR3: CSAKTGGSTYNSPLHF

V: TRBV28
J: TRBJ1-1
CDR3: CASSTPPQAGRKTEAFF

V: TRBV28
J: TRBJ2-7
CDR3: CASSLLWGEQYF

V: TRBV12-3/TRBV12-4
J: TRBJ2-1
CDR3: CASSFAGANEQFF

V: TRBV5-5
J: TRBJ2-7
CDR3: CASSLGGASSYEQYF

V: TRBV6-1
J: TRBJ1-5
CDR3: CASSETGSNQPQHF

V: TRBV5-1
J: TRBJ2-7
CDR3: CASSMGQGIVSYEQYF

V: TRBV9
J: TRBJ2-1
CDR3: CASSPISLSGSGNEQFF

V: TRBV4-1
J: TRBJ2-2
CDR3: CASSRPGTGDWELFF

V: TRBV20-1
J: TRBJ2-4
CDR3: CSAWTSGSRAKNIQYF

V: TRBV5-6
J: TRBJ2-1
CDR3: CASSFPGGDNEQFF

V: TRBV6-2/TRBV6-3
J: TRBJ1-5
CDR3: CASRTGGGQPQHF

V: TRBV15
J: TRBJ1-1
CDR3: CATSRVHTPLEAFF

V: TRBV11-2
J: TRBJ1-1
CDR3: CASSSTVGGTEAFF

V: TRBV2
J: TRBJ1-6
CDR3: CASGQGVNSPLHF

V: TRBV27
J: TRBJ2-3
CDR3: CASGEGTRPEQDTQYF

V: TRBV29-1
J: TRBJ1-5
CDR3: CSITRDLNQPQHF

V: TRBV7-2
J: TRBJ2-2
CDR3: CASSLDRQGELFF

V: TRBV7-6
J: TRBJ2-1
CDR3: CASSARGLASSYNEQFF

V: TRBV20-1
J: TRBJ1-2
CDR3: CSARKAGATNYGYTF

V: TRBV5-1
J: TRBJ2-7
CDR3: CASSLRQGTSRSMYF

V: TRBV4-3
J: TRBJ1-2
CDR3: CASSQDAGRRGYTF

V: TRBV12-3/TRBV12-4
J: TRBJ2-2
CDR3: CASNLQGATGELFF

V: TRBV4-3
J: TRBJ1-5
CDR3: CASSQTRGGNQPQHF

V: TRBV6-1
J: TRBJ2-3
CDR3: CASSTWGGSTDTQYF

V: TRBV2
J: TRBJ1-3
CDR3: CASSRDSGNTIYF

V: TRBV15
J: TRBJ2-1
CDR3: CATSRVSGSDNEQFF